Listed below are T cell receptor beta chains from one sample, sequenced in a study of shared clonotypes between healthy human individuals. Sequenced by immunoSEQ multiplex PCR; TCRdb stores in-frame clones only, minus some. The sample lists millions of clones; approximately 90% were seen once. Sample: naive CD4+ T cells sorted from blood. All receptors derive from a man aged 18 to 30 in good health. Each CDR3 is given with its conserved first and last residue. D genes are given only for firm matches. For some rows the clone size is stated as once, few or many, or as a class when expanded; others skip it.

TRBV7-2	TRBD1	once	TRBJ2-2	CASSHRDRGRTGELFF	TGTGCCAGCAGCCACCGGGACAGGGGCCGCACCGGGGAGCTGTTTTTT
TRBV5-1	-	-	TRBJ1-3	CASSPGGSSSGNTIYF	TGCGCCAGCAGCCCGGGGGGGTCCAGCTCTGGAAACACCATATATTTT
TRBV5-6	TRBD1	-	TRBJ1-2	CASSLGGQAPNYGYTF	TGTGCCAGCAGCTTGGGGGGACAGGCTCCTAACTATGGCTACACCTTC
TRBV9	-	-	TRBJ2-3	CASSVGPLATDTQYF	TGTGCCAGCAGCGTAGGCCCCCTGGCGACAGATACGCAGTATTTT
TRBV7-3	TRBD2	-	TRBJ2-7	CASSPLAGAYEQYF	TGTGCCAGCAGCCCATTAGCGGGGGCCTACGAGCAGTACTTC
TRBV14	TRBD1	-	TRBJ1-1	CASSQAGGQGSQNTEAFF	TGTGCCAGCAGCCAAGCAGGGGGGCAGGGCTCCCAGAACACTGAAGCTTTCTTT
TRBV5-1	-	-	TRBJ2-2	CASSLGGRGNTGELFF	TGCGCCAGCAGCTTGGGAGGCAGGGGGAACACCGGGGAGCTGTTTTTT
TRBV12-2	-	-	TRBJ2-7	CASRLVVAGVKLNRYEQYF	TGTGCAAGTCGCTTAGTCGTAGCGGGTGTAAAACTTAATCGCTACGAGCAGTACTTC
TRBV21-1	-	-	TRBJ2-1	CASSPSRPLQGMSYNEQFF	TGTGCCAGCAGCCCGTCGCGACCCCTACAGGGGATGTCCTACAATGAGCAGTTCTTC
TRBV5-4	-	-	TRBJ2-2	CASSPRGNTGELFF	TGTGCCAGCAGCCCCCGGGGGAACACCGGGGAGCTGTTTTTT
TRBV30	TRBD1	once	TRBJ2-7	CAWSVKELGTGGEQYF	TGTGCCTGGAGTGTAAAAGAATTGGGGACAGGGGGCGAGCAGTACTTC
TRBV10-3	-	-	TRBJ2-2	CAISGQETTGELFF	TGTGCCATCAGTGGACAGGAGACCACCGGGGAGCTGTTTTTT
TRBV25-1	-	-	TRBJ2-3	CASSDWGTSDTQYF	TGTGCCAGCAGTGATTGGGGAACCTCAGATACGCAGTATTTT
TRBV11-2	-	-	TRBJ1-1	CASSLGGQANTEAFF	TGTGCCAGCAGCTTAGGTGGCCAGGCGAACACTGAAGCTTTCTTT
TRBV5-4	-	-	TRBJ2-2	CASSIQGEAGELFF	TGTGCCAGCAGCATACAGGGTGAGGCCGGGGAGCTGTTTTTT
TRBV18	-	-	TRBJ1-3	CASSPGALAGATIYF	TGTGCCAGCTCACCAGGGGCTCTCGCCGGGGCCACCATATATTTT
TRBV2	-	-	TRBJ2-1	CASSGWLPNEQFF	TGTGCCAGCAGTGGGTGGCTGCCGAATGAGCAGTTCTTC
TRBV28	-	-	TRBJ1-1	CASSFGGSNTEAFF	TGTGCCAGCAGTTTTGGAGGTAGTAACACTGAAGCTTTCTTT
TRBV5-1	TRBD1	-	TRBJ2-1	CASSLMTGGADYNEQFF	TGCGCCAGCAGCTTGATGACAGGGGGCGCGGACTACAATGAGCAGTTCTTC
TRBV4-1	-	-	TRBJ1-5	CASSQDWPGPQHF	TGCGCCAGCAGCCAAGATTGGCCTGGGCCCCAGCATTTT
TRBV11-2	TRBD1	few	TRBJ2-1	CASSLGQGSYNEQFF	TGTGCCAGCAGCTTAGGACAGGGCTCCTACAATGAGCAGTTCTTC
TRBV29-1	-	once	TRBJ2-5	CSVLTGPETQYF	TGCAGCGTTCTTACGGGGCCGGAGACCCAGTACTTC
TRBV6-1	-	-	TRBJ2-7	CASSNRRVYEQYF	TGTGCCAGCTCAAACCGCCGGGTCTACGAGCAGTACTTC
TRBV11-2	TRBD2	-	TRBJ2-7	CASSLTGLAAPGEQYF	TGTGCCAGCAGCTTAACGGGACTAGCGGCGCCGGGCGAGCAGTACTTC
TRBV20-1	TRBD1	-	TRBJ2-5	CSADRVWEQYF	TGCAGTGCTGACAGGGTGTGGGAGCAGTACTTC
TRBV19	-	-	TRBJ2-6	CASSGPRERAGANVLTF	TGTGCCAGTAGTGGTCCGAGGGAGAGAGCTGGGGCCAACGTCCTGACTTTC
TRBV29-1	-	once	TRBJ2-2	CSVGPAANTGELFF	TGCAGCGTTGGCCCAGCGGCGAACACCGGGGAGCTGTTTTTT
TRBV18	-	-	TRBJ1-6	CASSPKGIVDSPNSPLHF	TGTGCCAGCTCACCAAAAGGAATCGTCGACTCCCCAAATTCACCCCTCCACTTT
TRBV6-6	TRBD1	-	TRBJ1-2	CASTRTGGLYGYTF	TGTGCCAGCACCCGGACAGGGGGACTCTATGGCTACACCTTC
TRBV5-8	-	-	TRBJ2-1	CASSLQIMSEQFF	TGTGCCAGCAGCTTGCAGATTATGAGTGAGCAGTTCTTC
TRBV30	-	few	TRBJ1-1	CAWGLFGRAFF	TGTGCCTGGGGGCTCTTTGGCAGAGCTTTCTTT
TRBV5-5	-	-	TRBJ1-6	CASSPRGGRGNNSPLHF	TGTGCCAGCAGCCCTCGGGGGGGCAGGGGTAATAATTCACCCCTCCACTTT
TRBV28	TRBD1	-	TRBJ1-4	CASSLGQGVGTNEKLFF	TGTGCCAGCAGTTTGGGACAGGGGGTGGGAACTAATGAAAAACTGTTTTTT
TRBV11-2	-	-	TRBJ1-2	CASSLGGDIYGYTF	TGTGCCAGCAGCTTAGGCGGGGACATCTATGGCTACACCTTC
TRBV7-3	TRBD2	-	TRBJ2-3	CASRSGGMGDTQYF	TGTGCCAGCCGTAGCGGGGGGATGGGAGATACGCAGTATTTT
TRBV9	-	-	TRBJ1-1	CASSRSGVGLGDTEAFF	TGTGCCAGCAGCAGGTCGGGGGTGGGTTTAGGAGACACTGAAGCTTTCTTT
TRBV7-6	-	once	TRBJ2-1	CASSSQGYEQFF	TGTGCCAGCAGCTCTCAGGGCTATGAGCAGTTCTTC
TRBV27	-	-	TRBJ2-1	CASRRGQESNEQFF	TGTGCCAGCAGAAGGGGCCAGGAGTCCAATGAGCAGTTCTTC
TRBV27	TRBD1	-	TRBJ2-7	CASSPGQGLYEQYF	TGTGCCAGCAGTCCGGGACAGGGGCTTTACGAGCAGTACTTC
TRBV2	-	-	TRBJ2-5	CASSGGGPETQYF	TGTGCCAGCAGTGGAGGTGGGCCAGAGACCCAGTACTTC
TRBV30	-	-	TRBJ2-7	CAWSKVSYEQYF	TGTGCCTGGAGTAAGGTGTCCTACGAGCAGTACTTC
TRBV6-6	-	once	TRBJ2-6	CASSYEGAGANVLTF	TGTGCCAGCAGTTACGAGGGGGCTGGGGCCAACGTCCTGACTTTC
TRBV5-1	-	-	TRBJ2-5	CASSSEGVGSWETQYF	TGCGCCAGCAGCTCTGAAGGCGTGGGCAGTTGGGAGACCCAGTACTTC
TRBV7-9	TRBD2	-	TRBJ2-1	CASSFPGLAGGPNEQFF	TGTGCCAGCAGCTTCCCTGGACTAGCGGGAGGGCCGAATGAGCAGTTCTTC
TRBV28	TRBD1	-	TRBJ1-3	CASSFQQGSSSGNTIYF	TGTGCCAGCAGTTTTCAACAGGGGTCGAGCTCTGGAAACACCATATATTTT
TRBV18	TRBD1	-	TRBJ2-3	CASSTNRDRITDTQYF	TGTGCCAGCTCAACCAACCGGGACAGAATCACAGATACGCAGTATTTT
TRBV5-1	TRBD1	-	TRBJ1-5	CASSSEGQPNQPQHF	TGCGCCAGCAGCTCGGAGGGACAGCCAAATCAGCCCCAGCATTTT
TRBV5-1	-	-	TRBJ2-6	CASSLTAGANVLTF	TGCGCCAGCAGCTTGACGGCCGGGGCCAACGTCCTGACTTTC
TRBV19	-	-	TRBJ1-6	CASSIGGRGSPLHF	TGTGCCAGTAGTATTGGAGGGCGGGGCTCACCCCTCCACTTT
TRBV5-1	-	-	TRBJ1-4	CASSLMGAANEKLFF	TGCGCCAGCAGCTTGATGGGGGCGGCTAATGAAAAACTGTTTTTT
TRBV7-9	-	-	TRBJ1-1	CASSPVAYTEAFF	TGTGCCAGCAGCCCTGTTGCATACACTGAAGCTTTCTTT
TRBV6-5	-	-	TRBJ2-5	CASSYGTEQETQYF	TGTGCCAGCAGTTACGGGACGGAACAAGAGACCCAGTACTTC
TRBV11-2	TRBD2	-	TRBJ2-3	CASSLAGGPPDTQYF	TGTGCCAGCAGTTTAGCGGGGGGGCCCCCAGATACGCAGTATTTT